This T cell receptor beta chain was retrieved from a study of shared clonotypes between healthy human individuals. Study-level findings and limits: Naive subsets generally exceeded memory subsets in estimated richness. Exclusively blood specimens were collected; tissue repertoires likely differ.

A note on this clone: Its antigen is currently unknown.

Every immunoSEQ plate was one replicate of a subset's evenly spread DNA. This table comes from immunoSEQ multiplex PCR, and its TCRdb copy is limited to in-frame clones, with some not included. Of 2 million to 3 million clones listed, roughly 93% were seen once; the top ten hold more than 0.35%. The germline V gene encodes CDR1 SEHNR and CDR2 FQNEAQ (reference sequence). The V gene lost 6 bases and the J gene lost 0 bases, with 11 bases spanning the gap. The CDR3 runs to 14 residues. The V and J genes are TRBV7-9 and TRBJ1-1; the D is unclear. Sequencing input: naive CD4+ T cells from PBMCs. Subset of the sample: CD45RA+ positively selected. This TCR derives from a man aged 18 to 30 in good health. Some clones in this sample may be carry-over from other donors' samples. This CDR3 is CASSEAGMNTEAFF. Written as DNA, the CDR3 is TGTGCCAGCAGTGAGGCGGGGATGAACACTGAAGCTTTCTTT. The full variable domain, in which reference TRBV7-9 and TRBJ1-1 provide the parts outside the CDR3, is DTGVSQNPRHKITKRGQNVTFRCDPISEHNRLYWYRQTLGQGPEFLTYFQNEAQLEKSRLLSDRFSAERPKGSFSTLEIQRTEQGDSAMYLCASSEAGMNTEAFFGQGTRLTVV.